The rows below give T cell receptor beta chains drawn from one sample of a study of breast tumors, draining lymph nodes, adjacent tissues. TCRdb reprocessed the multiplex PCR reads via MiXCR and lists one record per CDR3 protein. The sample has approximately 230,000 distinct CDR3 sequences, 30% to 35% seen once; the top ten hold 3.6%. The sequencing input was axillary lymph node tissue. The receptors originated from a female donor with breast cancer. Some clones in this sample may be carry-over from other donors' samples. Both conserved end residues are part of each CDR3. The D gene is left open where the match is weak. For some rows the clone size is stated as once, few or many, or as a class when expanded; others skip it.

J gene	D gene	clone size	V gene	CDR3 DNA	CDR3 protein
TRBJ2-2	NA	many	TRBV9	TGTGCCAGCAGCGTAGGGACAGCGAACACCGGGGAGCTGTTTTTT	CASSVGTANTGELFF
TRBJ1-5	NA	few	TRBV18	TGTGCCAGCTCACCGGATACCTCTACTCAGCCCCAGCATTTT	CASSPDTSTQPQHF
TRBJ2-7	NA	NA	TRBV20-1	TGCAGTGCTCCCCATAGGCCCCCCTACGCGCAGTACTTC	CSAPHRPPYAQYF
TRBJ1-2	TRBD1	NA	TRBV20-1	TGCAGTGCTAGAGAGGCAGGGGGCAGCGGCTACACCTTC	CSAREAGGSGYTF
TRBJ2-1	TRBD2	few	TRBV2	TGTGCCAGCAGTGAATTCCGACTAGCGGGAGGCGGTTACAATGAGCACTTCTTC	CASSEFRLAGGGYNEHFF
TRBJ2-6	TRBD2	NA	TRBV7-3	TGTGCCAGCAGCTCCTCGGATAGCGGGAGCTCTGGGGCCAACGTCCTGACTTTC	CASSSSDSGSSGANVLTF
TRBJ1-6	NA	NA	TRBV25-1	TGTGCCAGCAGTGACCTGGGTAGGAGGAGTTCACCCCTCCACTTT	CASSDLGRRSSPLHF
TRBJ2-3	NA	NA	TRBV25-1	TGTGCCAGCAGTTTCAGACCAGATACGCAGTATTTT	CASSFRPDTQYF
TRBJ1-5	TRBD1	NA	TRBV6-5	TGTGCCAGCAGAGCCGGGACAGGGACAAATCAGCCCCAGCATTTT	CASRAGTGTNQPQHF
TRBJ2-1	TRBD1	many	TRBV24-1	TGTGCCACCTCGGACAGGCCCAATGAGCAGTTCTTC	CATSDRPNEQFF
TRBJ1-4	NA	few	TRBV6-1	TGTGCCAGCAGTGGCGGGACACCAACTAATGAAAAACTGTTTTTT	CASSGGTPTNEKLFF
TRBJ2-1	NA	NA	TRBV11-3	TGTGCCAGCAGCTTAGGACGGAACACTGAGCAGTTCTTC	CASSLGRNTEQFF
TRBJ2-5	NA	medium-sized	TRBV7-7	TGTGCTAGCAGCTTAGGAGGCCTAGCGAGGGACGAGACCCAGTACTTC	CASSLGGLARDETQYF
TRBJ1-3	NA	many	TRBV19	TGTGCCAGCGAATCCGGACGGATCTCTGGAAACACCATATATTTT	CASESGRISGNTIYF
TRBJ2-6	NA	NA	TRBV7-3	TGTGCCAGCAGCTCCTCGGGGTTAAGGAGGTCTGGGGCCAACGTCCTGACTTTC	CASSSSGLRRSGANVLTF
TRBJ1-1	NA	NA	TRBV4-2	TGTGCCAGCAGCCAAGAGAACAGGGTCAGGGATAACACTGAAGCTTTCTTT	CASSQENRVRDNTEAFF
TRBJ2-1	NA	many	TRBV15	TGTGCCACCAGCAGAGTGGGGACTGCGATGAGAAAGTTCTTC	CATSRVGTAMRKFF
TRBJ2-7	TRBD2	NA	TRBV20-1	TGCAGTGCTAGAGCCTCTAGCGGGACATACTACGAGCAGTACTTC	CSARASSGTYYEQYF
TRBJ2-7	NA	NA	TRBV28	TGTGCCAGCAGTTCTGGCGGGCGCGACCACAGCGAGCAGTACTTC	CASSSGGRDHSEQYF
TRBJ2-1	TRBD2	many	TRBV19	TGTGCCAGTAGTGGACGAGGACTAGCGGGAGTTAATGAGCAGTTCTTC	CASSGRGLAGVNEQFF
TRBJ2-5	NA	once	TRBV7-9	TGTGCCAGCAGCAGAGACAGGCCAGATCAGCCCCAGTACTTC	CASSRDRPDQPQYF
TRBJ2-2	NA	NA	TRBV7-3	TGTGCCAGCGCGGGGACGGAGCCCACCGGGGAGCTGTTTTTT	CASAGTEPTGELFF
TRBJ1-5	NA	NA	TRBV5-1	TGCGCCAGCAGCTTGCTGGGAGTCGGGGAGCAGCCCCAGCATTTT	CASSLLGVGEQPQHF
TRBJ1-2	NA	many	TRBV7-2	TGTGCCAGCAGCTTAACCCTTCAGGGCTACACCTTC	CASSLTLQGYTF
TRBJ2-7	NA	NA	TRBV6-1	TGTGCCAGCAGTGAAAATTTCTACAGGGTGGGCGCCTACGAGCAGTACTTC	CASSENFYRVGAYEQYF
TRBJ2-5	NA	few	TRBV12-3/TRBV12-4	TGTGCTAGTGGTCCCTACGGACTGGGTCGGGAGACCCAGTACTTC	CASGPYGLGRETQYF
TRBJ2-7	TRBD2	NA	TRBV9	TGTGCCAGCAGCGTAGAGGGCGGGAGGGCCTACGAGCAGTACTTC	CASSVEGGRAYEQYF
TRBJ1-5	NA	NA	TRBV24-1	TGTGCCGCCAGTGATCTCGCGGGAGGGCAGCATTTT	CAASDLAGGQHF
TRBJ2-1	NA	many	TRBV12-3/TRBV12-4	TGTGCCAGCAGTTTTGGGGTGGAGCAGTTCTTC	CASSFGVEQFF
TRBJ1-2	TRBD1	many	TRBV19	TGTGCCAGTAGTCCAACCGGGACAGGGGTGAACTATGGCTACACCTTC	CASSPTGTGVNYGYTF
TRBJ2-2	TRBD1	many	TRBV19	TGTGCCAGTAGTATTAGGGGACAGGGCTATACCGGGGAGCTGTTTTTT	CASSIRGQGYTGELFF
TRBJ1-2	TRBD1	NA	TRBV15	TGTGCCACCAGCCCTGAGGACAGGGGGCACGGCTACACCTTC	CATSPEDRGHGYTF
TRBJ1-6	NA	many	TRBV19	TGTGCCAGTAGTTTCAGGGGATATAATTCACCCCTCCACTTT	CASSFRGYNSPLHF
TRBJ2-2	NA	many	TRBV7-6	TGTGCCAGCAGCGAAACGGACTCCGACACCGGGGAGCTGTTTTTT	CASSETDSDTGELFF
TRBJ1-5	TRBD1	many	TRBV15	TGTGCCACCAGCAGAGAAAACAGGGGAGGTCAGCCCCAGCATTTT	CATSRENRGGQPQHF
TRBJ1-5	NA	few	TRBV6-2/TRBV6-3	TGTGCCAGCACCAACAGCAATCAGCCCCAGCATTTT	CASTNSNQPQHF
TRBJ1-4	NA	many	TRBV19	TGTGCCAGTACCTCAGGGAGAGGGAATCGGGAAAAACTGTTTTTT	CASTSGRGNREKLFF
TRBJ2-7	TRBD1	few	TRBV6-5	TGTGCCAGCAGAAAAACAGGGGGGTCCCTGGAGCAGTACTTC	CASRKTGGSLEQYF
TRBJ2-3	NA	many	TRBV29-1	TGCAGCGTTGGAGGGGACTGGCGCACAGATACGCAGTATTTT	CSVGGDWRTDTQYF
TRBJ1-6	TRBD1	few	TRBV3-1	TGTGCCAGCAGCCCTTGGACAGGGAAGGGGAGGGAATCACCCCTCCACTTT	CASSPWTGKGRESPLHF
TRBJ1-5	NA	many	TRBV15	TGTGCCACCAGCCCCCCGGAGGGCTTCCAGCATTTT	CATSPPEGFQHF
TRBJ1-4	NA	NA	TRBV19	TGTGCCAGCCTGTTCCCCAGGGGCGCAGATAATGAAAAACTGTTTTTT	CASLFPRGADNEKLFF
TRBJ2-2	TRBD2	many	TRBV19	TGTGCCAGTAGTATGTCAGCGGGAGTAAGCACCGGGGAGCTGTTTTTT	CASSMSAGVSTGELFF
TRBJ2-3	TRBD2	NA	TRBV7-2	TGTGCCAGTAGTATATGCCCTCTAGCGGGCTTCACAGATACGCAGTATTTT	CASSICPLAGFTDTQYF
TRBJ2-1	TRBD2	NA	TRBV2	TGTGCCAGCACCGGAGGACTAGCGGGAGTGCTTGAGCAGTTCTTC	CASTGGLAGVLEQFF
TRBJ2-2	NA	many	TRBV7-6	TGTGCCAGCAGCTTAGGTTCTGGGGAGCTGTTTTTT	CASSLGSGELFF
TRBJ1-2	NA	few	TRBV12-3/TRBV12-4	TGTGCCAGCAGTTTAGGGGGGGGCTATGGCTACACCTTC	CASSLGGGYGYTF
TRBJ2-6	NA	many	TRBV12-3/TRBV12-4	TGTGCCAGCAGCCCCACGGCGACTGGGGCCAACGTCCTGACTTTC	CASSPTATGANVLTF
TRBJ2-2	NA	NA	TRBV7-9	TGTGCCAGCAGCAGAGACGTAGCGGCCGGGGAGCTGTTTTTT	CASSRDVAAGELFF
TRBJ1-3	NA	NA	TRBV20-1	TGCAGTGCTAGAGGGGCGTGGAACCCTGGAAACACCATATATTTT	CSARGAWNPGNTIYF
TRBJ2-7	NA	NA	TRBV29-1	TGCAGCGCATCCAAATACGAGCAGTACTTC	CSASKYEQYF
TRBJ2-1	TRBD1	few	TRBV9	TGTGCCAGCAGCGTAGGAATTGGTTCGGGGACAGGGTTGAACAATGAGCAGTTCTTC	CASSVGIGSGTGLNNEQFF
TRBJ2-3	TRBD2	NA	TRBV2	TGTGCCAGCAGTGCTAGACGGCGGGGGTTCACAGATACGCAGTATTTT	CASSARRRGFTDTQYF
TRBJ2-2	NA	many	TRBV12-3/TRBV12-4	TGTGCCAGCAGTTTAGCGAGATCCGGGGAGCTGTTTTTT	CASSLARSGELFF
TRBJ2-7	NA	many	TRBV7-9	TGTGCCAGCAGCCAAGCGACAGGATCCGGCTACGAGCAGTACTTC	CASSQATGSGYEQYF
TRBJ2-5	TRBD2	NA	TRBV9	TGTGCCAGCAGTGATGGACTAGCGGGAGTCCAAGAGACCCAGTACTTC	CASSDGLAGVQETQYF
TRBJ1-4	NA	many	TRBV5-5	TGTGCCAGCAGCTTGGGATGGCTATCGGATGAAAAACTGTTTTTT	CASSLGWLSDEKLFF
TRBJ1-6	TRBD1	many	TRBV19	TGTGCCAGCGCCACAGGGGGCACTAATTCACCCCTCCACTTT	CASATGGTNSPLHF
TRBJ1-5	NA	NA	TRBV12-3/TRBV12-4	TGTGCCAGCAGTTTAGGTACAGTTAGGAGCAATCAGCCCCAGCATTTT	CASSLGTVRSNQPQHF
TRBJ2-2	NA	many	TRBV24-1	TGTGCCACCAGTGATTTAGGAACAGCCAACACCGGGGAGCTGTTTTTT	CATSDLGTANTGELFF